This is a list of T cell receptor beta chains from one sample in a study of somatic mutations in cytotoxic T cells in rheumatoid arthritis. The table came from immunoSEQ multiplex PCR; TCRdb's copy has only in-frame clones and leaves some out. Among just over 20,000 clones, about four fifths were seen once, and the ten largest hold over 13%. The material sequenced was CD8+ T cells sorted from blood. These receptors were taken from an adult with rheumatoid arthritis. The CDR3 runs from the conserved cysteine through the conserved F or W. The D gene is left open where the match is weak. Where a row states a size, it is once, few, many or the class of an expanded clone; other rows omit it.

cdr3_nt cdr3_aa j_call v_call d_call clone_size
TGCGCCAGCAGCACCCGAGCAGCAGGGGTAGGGGGCTACACCTTC CASSTRAAGVGGYTF TRBJ1-2 TRBV5-1 . .
TGTGCTAGCAGCCCCTCGGCCACAGATACGCAGTATTTT CASSPSATDTQYF TRBJ2-3 TRBV7-7 . .
TGTGCCAGCAGCTTTCCCCTTAGCGGGGGCGAGCAGTACTTC CASSFPLSGGEQYF TRBJ2-7 TRBV7-8 TRBD2 .
TGTGCCAGCAGCTTAGAGTTAGCGGGGAAGTACCAAGAGACCCAGTACTTC CASSLELAGKYQETQYF TRBJ2-5 TRBV11-2 TRBD2 .
TGTGCCATCAGTCCCTCAGGGGGGCCTGACACCGGGGAGCTGTTTTTT CAISPSGGPDTGELFF TRBJ2-2 TRBV10-3 . .
TGTGCCAGCAGCTTAGATATAGCGCCCATAGACGAGCAGTTCTTC CASSLDIAPIDEQFF TRBJ2-1 TRBV7-9 . .
TGTGCCAGTAGGTCTGGAAACACCATATATTTT CASRSGNTIYF TRBJ1-3 TRBV6-1 . .
TGTGCCAGCGGTGGGACCATCAGCAATCAGCCCCAGCATTTT CASGGTISNQPQHF TRBJ1-5 TRBV6-1 . .
TGTGCCAGCAGCTGGACCAGGTACACCGGGGAGCTGTTTTTT CASSWTRYTGELFF TRBJ2-2 TRBV7-2 . .
TGTGCCAGCAGTTTAAGGGCGGGCAATCAGCCCCAGCATTTT CASSLRAGNQPQHF TRBJ1-5 TRBV27 . .
TGTGCCAGCAGTCCTACTAGCGCCTACAATGAGCAGTTCTTC CASSPTSAYNEQFF TRBJ2-1 TRBV7-9 TRBD2 .
TGTGCCAGCAGCTTCCCGACAGGGGGCTTTTACAATGAGCAGTTCTTC CASSFPTGGFYNEQFF TRBJ2-1 TRBV7-9 TRBD1 .
TGTGCCAGCAGCTTAGGGGACTTCTCCTACGAGCAGTACTTC CASSLGDFSYEQYF TRBJ2-7 TRBV7-8 . .
TGTGCCTGGAGTGTGCGGGAGTTAGATACGCAGTATTTT CAWSVRELDTQYF TRBJ2-3 TRBV30 TRBD2 once
TGTGCCACTGCGGTTGCGGACGGGGAGCTGTTTTTT CATAVADGELFF TRBJ2-2 TRBV28 . .
TGTGCCTGGGGGACAGTATATGAAGCTTTCTTT CAWGTVYEAFF TRBJ1-1 TRBV30 TRBD1 .
TGTGCCAGCAGCACGGTTAGCGGGGGGGCCGAGTTCACAGATACGCAGTATTTT CASSTVSGGAEFTDTQYF TRBJ2-3 TRBV7-2 TRBD2 .
TGTGCCAGGGTGGTGGGGAGCCTTCAAGAGACCCAGTACTTC CARVVGSLQETQYF TRBJ2-5 TRBV21-1 . .
TGTGCCAGCAGCTCGGGGGCCAGCTCCTACAATGAGCAGTTCTTC CASSSGASSYNEQFF TRBJ2-1 TRBV11-2 . .
TGTGCCAGCAGCCGGGTTGGGTCAGATACGCAGTATTTT CASSRVGSDTQYF TRBJ2-3 TRBV9 . .
TGTGCCAGCGGGCACCACTTTCCCAACTATGGCTACACCTTC CASGHHFPNYGYTF TRBJ1-2 TRBV9 . .
TGTGCCAGCAGCCAAGGGTCCCGCACAGATACGCAGTATTTT CASSQGSRTDTQYF TRBJ2-3 TRBV6-5 . .
TGTGCCAGCAGCCAGGGGGAGACCCAGTACTTC CASSQGETQYF TRBJ2-5 TRBV16 . .
TGTGCCAGCAGTTTATCATTCTTACAGGGTTTTCTATATGGCTACACCTTC CASSLSFLQGFLYGYTF TRBJ1-2 TRBV27 . .
TGTGCCAGCAGTGAAGTCAGGAGGACTGAGCAGTTCTTC CASSEVRRTEQFF TRBJ2-1 TRBV6-1 . .
TGCAGCGTTGAAGACAGGGGTGAAGCTTTCTTT CSVEDRGEAFF TRBJ1-1 TRBV29-1 . .
TGTGCCAGCAGCTTAGATCCCCCCACAGGGGTCTTATTCTACGAGCAGTACTTC CASSLDPPTGVLFYEQYF TRBJ2-7 TRBV11-2 TRBD1 .
TGTGCCAGCTCACCGCCTCCAGGGGTGGACTATGGCTACACCTTC CASSPPPGVDYGYTF TRBJ1-2 TRBV18 . few
TGTGCCAGCAGCGTAAGCCGTAAGTCCTCTGGGGCCAACGTCCTGACTTTC CASSVSRKSSGANVLTF TRBJ2-6 TRBV9 . .
TGTGCCAGCAGCGCCGAGACAGGGTACGGGGAGCTGTTTTTT CASSAETGYGELFF TRBJ2-2 TRBV9 TRBD1 few
TGTGCCAGCAGCTTCACATCAATCGGGGGGGCGGGCTCCTACAATGAGCAGTTCTTC CASSFTSIGGAGSYNEQFF TRBJ2-1 TRBV7-2 TRBD2 .
TGTGCCAGCAGCTTACTAGCGGGCAGTACAGATACGCAGTATTTT CASSLLAGSTDTQYF TRBJ2-3 TRBV7-3 TRBD2 .
TGTGCCAGCAGTGAAGGATTTAACTATGGCTACACCTTC CASSEGFNYGYTF TRBJ1-2 TRBV6-1 . .
TGTGCCAGCAGTTATAGCGAGAGCTACGAGCAGTACTTC CASSYSESYEQYF TRBJ2-7 TRBV11-2 . .
TGTGCCAGCAGACTGGCTCTAGCGGGAGTGTTGAATGAGCAGTTCTTC CASRLALAGVLNEQFF TRBJ2-1 TRBV2 TRBD2 .